What follows are 15 T cell receptor beta chains derived from one specimen sequenced in a study of T cells in Graves' hyperthyroidism and ophthalmopathy. RNA transcripts yielded amplified TCR beta CDR3 regions. The primer set for the first-round RT-PCR of the TCR CDR3 was HTBI. TCRdb re-analysed the multiplex PCR reads in MiXCR, keeping a single row per CDR3 protein. The repertoire holds 530,000 or so distinct CDR3 sequences, with roughly a quarter as singletons. Sequences were obtained from blood. Receptors were obtained from a woman aged 30 to 39 with Graves' ophthalmopathy.

In this sample, this clonotype turned up many times. The gene calls are TRBV20-1 and TRBJ2-5; D is possibly TRBD1 (5 bases). V gave up 4 bases and J gave up 1 base, with 13 bases separating them. There are 14 residues in the CDR3. Germline assignment: CDR1 DFQATT and CDR2 SNEGSKA (reference sequence). The CDR3 reads CSANRQGLQETQYF. The CDR3 bases are TGCAGTGCTAACCGTCAGGGCCTCCAAGAGACCCAGTACTTC.

This clonotype was counted ten times or more. The chain links TRBV12-3 or TRBV12-4 to TRBJ2-7; possibly TRBD1 for D (5 bases). Trimming removed 6 bases at V and 4 bases at J, with 10 bases between. The CDR3 runs 12 residues. The CDR3 region is CASRIGEYEQYF. DNA of the CDR3: TGTGCCAGCAGAATAGGGGAATACGAGCAGTACTTC.

The rearrangement uses TRBV6-1 and TRBJ1-1; D uncertain. Trimming removed 3 bases from V and 5 bases from J, with 7 bases in between. Germline CDR1 and CDR2: MNHNS and SASEGT. CDR3 size: 12 residues. CDR3 sequence (DNA): TGTGCCAGCAGTGACCCGGGGACTGAAGCTTTCTTT. Residues: CASSDPGTEAFF.

This clonotype was counted many times. The gene calls are TRBV20-1 and TRBJ1-2, with 9 bases fitting TRBD1. CDR1 and CDR2 (germline): DFQATT, SNEGSKA (reference sequence). J was trimmed by 4 bases and V by 0 bases; bases with no gene match: 6. This CDR3 region has 15 residues. The CDR3 here is CSARDLGTGTYGYTF. DNA of the CDR3: TGCAGTGCTAGAGATCTCGGGACAGGGACCTATGGCTACACCTTC.

This chain connects TRBV6-2 or TRBV6-3 to TRBJ1-2; D is possibly TRBD1 (5 bases). This CDR3 contains 14 residues. From germline, CDR1 is MNHEY and CDR2 SVGEGT. The V end was cut by 7 bases, the J end by 2 bases, with 14 bases between. The DNA of the CDR3 is TGTGCCAGCAACCAACAGGTCAGAAACTATGGCTACACCTTC. It specifies CASNQQVRNYGYTF.

This clonotype was counted ten times or more. J is TRBJ1-2 and V is TRBV2; a possible D gene is TRBD1 (6 bases). CDR3 length: 13 residues. Germline lookup yields CDR1 SNHLY and CDR2 FYNNEI. Deletions cut 11 bases from V and 4 bases from J, with 17 bases between. The DNA for the CDR3 is TGTGCCCGACAGGATACCACGGGCTATGGCTACACCTTC. Translation gives CARQDTTGYGYTF.

A single count supports this clonotype. V gene TRBV11-2 combines with J gene TRBJ2-7; TRBD2 matches 10 bases. V trimming: 4 bases; J trimming: 0 bases; junction bases outside the gene matches: 9. The CDR3 loop spans 17 amino acids. Germline CDR1 SGHAT, CDR2 FQNNGV. CDR3 DNA: TGTGCCAGCAGCTCCACTACTAGCGGGGTTATCTCCTACGAGCAGTACTTC. It translates to CASSSTTSGVISYEQYF.

This clonotype was observed a handful of times. In DNA form, the CDR3 reads TGCGCCAGCAGCCAAGATTCCCAGAGGGCCGGCATTCAGTACTTC. This translates into CASSQDSQRAGIQYF. The chain has TRBV4-1 and TRBJ2-4; D is perhaps TRBD2 (5 bases). Germline V gene lookup returns CDR1 MGHRA and CDR2 YSYEKL. The CDR3 is made up of 15 amino acids. Trimming shortened V by 0 bases and J by 9 bases, and 15 bases separated the two germline ends.

This clonotype was detected ten times or more. Given the absence of the conserved phenylalanine or tryptophan at the CDR3 end, a read error is likely. The rearrangement uses TRBV20-1 and TRBJ2-5; D gene ambiguous. Germline CDR1 reads DFQATT; CDR2 reads SNEGSKA (reference sequence). V dropped 3 bases and J dropped 0 bases, with 11 bases sitting between them. This CDR3 comprises 14 residues. The CDR3 protein is CSASLSYNQETQYL. The CDR3 DNA sequence: TGCAGTGCTAGTTTGAGCTATAACCAAGAGACCCAGTACCTC.

There are many counts of this clonotype. The chain has TRBV24-1 and TRBJ2-5, with 8 bases matching TRBD2. Per germline, CDR1 KGHDR and CDR2 SFDVKD. Trimming at V came to 5 bases and at J to 5 bases, leaving 9 bases not matched to a gene. This CDR3 is built from 15 residues. This CDR3 reads CATSGLIAGRETQYF. The CDR3 DNA reads TGTGCCACCAGTGGCTTGATAGCGGGGAGGGAGACCCAGTACTTC.

The chain has TRBV6-2 or TRBV6-3 and TRBJ2-5; 12 bases are a match to TRBD2. From germline, CDR1 is MNHEY and CDR2 SVGEGT. The CDR3 totals 15 residues. The J segment lost 1 base and the V segment lost 6 bases, leaving 3 bases of the junction unmatched. The CDR3 here is CASRGLAGFQETQYF. CDR3 nucleotides: TGTGCCAGCAGAGGACTAGCGGGGTTCCAAGAGACCCAGTACTTC.

Points on this clonotype: A much larger clone lies one base from this, so it may be a read error. The chain joins TRBV2 to TRBJ2-2; 9 bases map to TRBD1. The CDR3 totals 13 residues. The V segment lost 11 bases and the J segment 6 bases; nucleotides outside the gene matches: 7. The germline V gene encodes CDR1 SNHLY and CDR2 FYNNEI. DNA of the CDR3: TGTGCCTGCGGAGGGACAGGGTCCGGGGAGCTGTTTTTT. Its protein product is CACGGTGSGELFF.

The J gene is TRBJ2-7, the V gene TRBV20-1, with TRBD1 matching 8 bases. The CDR3 is 14 residues long. Per the germline V gene, CDR1 is DFQATT and CDR2 is SNEGSKA (reference sequence). The trim removed 4 bases at V and 4 bases at J, leaving 9 bases unmatched. Written as DNA, the CDR3 is TGCAGTGCTAAAACTGACAGGGGAACGTACGAGCAGTACTTC. Its protein is CSAKTDRGTYEQYF.

This clonotype was seen many times. This chain uses TRBV12-3 or TRBV12-4 with TRBJ2-2; D gene uncertain. The CDR3 is 14 residues long. The V end lost 4 bases, the J end lost 1 base, and 7 bases lay between the germline ends. CDR3: CASSSGENTGELFF. CDR3 bases: TGTGCCAGCAGTTCAGGAGAGAACACCGGGGAGCTGTTTTTT.

This clonotype occurred many times. The chain recombines TRBV9 with TRBJ1-1, with D possibly matching TRBD1 (6 bases). Germline V gene lookup returns CDR1 SGDLS and CDR2 YYNGEE. The CDR3 has 15 amino acids. V lost 3 bases and J 1 base, leaving 13 bases between the germline ends. The DNA of the CDR3 is TGTGCCAGCAGCGGGCTGACAGGAAAGAACACTGAAGCTTTCTTT. This encodes CASSGLTGKNTEAFF.